This T cell receptor beta chain was sequenced for a study of CD8+CD57+ T cells in acquired aplastic anemia. Patients picked for sequencing had shown CD8+CD57+ cell expansion detected by flow cytometry. This clonotype occurred once. What it binds is unknown. A read error is possible here, since a much larger clone lies one base away. Findings of the study overall: Found in both controls and patients were around 29 CD8+ CDR3 sequences.

The germline CDR1 and CDR2 sequences are SGHTA and FQGTGA. This CDR3 comprises 15 residues. Trimming removed 5 bases from V and 4 bases from J, with 17 bases in between. The use of genomic DNA as template underpinned the TCR beta VDJ and CDR3 profiling. TCRdb recomputed calls from the reads with MiXCR, one row per CDR3 protein. The sample consists of 210,000 or so distinct CDR3 sequences, about half of them appearing once. This clonotype was sampled from a human donor with aplastic anemia. The material sequenced was sorted CD4+, CD8+, or CD8+CD57+ T cells (not recorded which) from PBMCs. This chain links TRBV7-3 with TRBJ1-2; D may be TRBD1 (5 bases). In nucleotides, the CDR3 is TGTGCCAGCAGCCTCGAACCGGGACGGTCCTATGGCTACACCTTC. Amino acids: CASSLEPGRSYGYTF.